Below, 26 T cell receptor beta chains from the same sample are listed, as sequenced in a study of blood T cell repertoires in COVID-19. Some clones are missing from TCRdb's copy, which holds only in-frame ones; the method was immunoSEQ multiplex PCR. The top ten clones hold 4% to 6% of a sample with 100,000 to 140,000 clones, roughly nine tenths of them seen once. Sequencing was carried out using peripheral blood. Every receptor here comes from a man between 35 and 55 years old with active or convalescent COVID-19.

The CDR3 region is CASTLSGARPLHF. The CDR3 coding sequence is TGTGCCAGCACCCTTTCAGGGGCAAGGCCCCTCCACTTT. The gene calls are TRBV28 and TRBJ1-6, with D perhaps matching TRBD1 (6 bases). The CDR3 contains 13 residues. Trimming removed 7 bases at V and 13 bases at J, with 17 bases between. Germline-derived CDR1 and CDR2 are MDHEN and SYDVKM.

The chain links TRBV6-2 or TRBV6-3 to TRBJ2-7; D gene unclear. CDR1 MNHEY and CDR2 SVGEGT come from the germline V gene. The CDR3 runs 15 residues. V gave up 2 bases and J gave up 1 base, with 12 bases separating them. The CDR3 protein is CASSYRRVASYEQYF. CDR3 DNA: TGTGCCAGCAGTTACCGCCGGGTGGCTTCCTACGAGCAGTACTTC.

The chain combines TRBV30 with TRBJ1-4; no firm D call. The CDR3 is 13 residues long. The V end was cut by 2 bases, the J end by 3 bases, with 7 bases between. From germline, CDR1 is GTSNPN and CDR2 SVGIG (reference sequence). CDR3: CAWSTGANEKLFF. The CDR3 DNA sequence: TGTGCCTGGAGTACCGGGGCTAATGAAAAACTGTTTTTT.

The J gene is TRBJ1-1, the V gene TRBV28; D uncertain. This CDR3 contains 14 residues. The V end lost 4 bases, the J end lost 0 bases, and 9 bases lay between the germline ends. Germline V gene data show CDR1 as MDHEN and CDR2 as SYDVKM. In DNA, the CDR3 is TGTGCCAGCAGTTCGCTAGGCTTGAACACTGAAGCTTTCTTT. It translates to CASSSLGLNTEAFF.

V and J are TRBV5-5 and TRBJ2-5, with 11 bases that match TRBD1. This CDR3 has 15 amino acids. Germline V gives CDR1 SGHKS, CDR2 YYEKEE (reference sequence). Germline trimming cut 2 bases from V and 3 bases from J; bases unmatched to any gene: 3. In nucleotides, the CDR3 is TGTGCCAGCAGCTTAGGGGACAGGGGGGAAGAGACCCAGTACTTC. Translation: CASSLGDRGEETQYF.

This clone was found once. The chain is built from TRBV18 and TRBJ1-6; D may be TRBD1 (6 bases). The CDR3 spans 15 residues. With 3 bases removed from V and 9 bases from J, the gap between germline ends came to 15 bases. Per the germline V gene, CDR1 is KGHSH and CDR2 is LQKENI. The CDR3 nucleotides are TGTGCCAGCTCACCGACGGGACAATTTTTTTCACCCCTCCACTTT. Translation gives CASSPTGQFFSPLHF.

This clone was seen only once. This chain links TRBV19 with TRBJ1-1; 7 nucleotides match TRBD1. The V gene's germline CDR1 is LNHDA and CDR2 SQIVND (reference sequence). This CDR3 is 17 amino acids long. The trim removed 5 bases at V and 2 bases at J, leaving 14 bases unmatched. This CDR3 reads CASSLVGTELRNTEAFF. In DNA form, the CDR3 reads TGTGCCAGTAGTTTAGTAGGGACAGAACTGAGAAACACTGAAGCTTTCTTT. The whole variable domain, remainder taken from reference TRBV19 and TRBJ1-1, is DGGITQSPKYLFRKEGQNVTLSCEQNLNHDAMYWYRQDPGQGLRLIYYSQIVNDFQKGDIAEGYSVSREKKESFPLTVTSAQKNPTAFYLCASSLVGTELRNTEAFFGQGTRLTVV.

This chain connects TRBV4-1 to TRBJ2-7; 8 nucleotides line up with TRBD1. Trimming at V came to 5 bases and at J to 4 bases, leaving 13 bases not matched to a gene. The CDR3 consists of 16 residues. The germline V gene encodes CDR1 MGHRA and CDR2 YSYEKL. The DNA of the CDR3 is TGCGCCAGCAGCGAAAGACAGGGGACCACAATTTACGAGCAGTACTTC. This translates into CASSERQGTTIYEQYF.

The CDR3 bases are TGTGCCTGGAGTGTTAGCGGGACTAGCGGAAACATTCAGTACTTC. Encoded protein: CAWSVSGTSGNIQYF. The chain is built from TRBV30 and TRBJ2-4, with 11 bases matching TRBD2. Trimming cost V 0 bases and J 6 bases; bases outside gene matches: 4. From germline, CDR1 is GTSNPN and CDR2 SVGIG (reference sequence). The CDR3 runs 15 residues.

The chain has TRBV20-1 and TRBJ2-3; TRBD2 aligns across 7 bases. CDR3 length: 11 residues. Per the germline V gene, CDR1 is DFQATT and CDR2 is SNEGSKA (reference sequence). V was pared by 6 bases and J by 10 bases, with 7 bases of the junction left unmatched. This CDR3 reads CSAEGLLSQYF. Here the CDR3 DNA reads TGCAGTGCCGAGGGACTACTATCGCAGTATTTT.

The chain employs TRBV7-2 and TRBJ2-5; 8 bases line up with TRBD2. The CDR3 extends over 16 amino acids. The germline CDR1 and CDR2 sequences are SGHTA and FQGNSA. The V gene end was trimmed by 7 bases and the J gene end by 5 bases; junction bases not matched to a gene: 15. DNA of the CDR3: TGTGCCAGCAACAACATCCTAGCGGGCAGCGGGGAGACCCAGTACTTC. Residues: CASNNILAGSGETQYF.

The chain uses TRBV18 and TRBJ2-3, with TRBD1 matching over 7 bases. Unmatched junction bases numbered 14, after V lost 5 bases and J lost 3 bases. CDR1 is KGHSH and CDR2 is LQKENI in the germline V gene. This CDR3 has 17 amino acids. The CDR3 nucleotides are TGTGCCAGCTCATTCAGACAGGGCGGTAAGGAGACAGATACGCAGTATTTT. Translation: CASSFRQGGKETDTQYF.

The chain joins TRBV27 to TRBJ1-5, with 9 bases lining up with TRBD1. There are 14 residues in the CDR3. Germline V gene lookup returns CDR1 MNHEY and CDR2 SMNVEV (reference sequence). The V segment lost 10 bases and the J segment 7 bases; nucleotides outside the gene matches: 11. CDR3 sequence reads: CATSDRGKGQPQHF. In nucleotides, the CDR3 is TGTGCCACCTCCGACAGGGGGAAGGGGCAGCCCCAGCATTTT.

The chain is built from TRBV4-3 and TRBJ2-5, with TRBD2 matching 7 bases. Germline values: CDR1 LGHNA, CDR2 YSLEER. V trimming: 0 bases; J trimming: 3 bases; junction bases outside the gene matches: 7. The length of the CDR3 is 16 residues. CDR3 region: CASSQEREQQKETQYF. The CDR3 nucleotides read TGCGCCAGCAGCCAAGAGCGGGAGCAACAGAAAGAGACCCAGTACTTC.

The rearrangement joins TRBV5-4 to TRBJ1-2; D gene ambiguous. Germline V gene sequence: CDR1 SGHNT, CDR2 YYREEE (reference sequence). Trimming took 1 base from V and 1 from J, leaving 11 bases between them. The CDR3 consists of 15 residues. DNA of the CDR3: TGTGCCAGCAGCTTGATCGGGGAGGGTAACTATGGCTACACCTTC. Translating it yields CASSLIGEGNYGYTF.

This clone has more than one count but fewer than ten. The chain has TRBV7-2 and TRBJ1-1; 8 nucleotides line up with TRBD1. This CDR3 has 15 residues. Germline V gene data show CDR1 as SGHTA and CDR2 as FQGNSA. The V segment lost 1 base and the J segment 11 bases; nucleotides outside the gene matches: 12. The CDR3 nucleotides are TGTGCCAGCAGCTTAGGACAGGGGCCCGGTCCGGTGGCTTTCTTT. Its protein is CASSLGQGPGPVAFF.

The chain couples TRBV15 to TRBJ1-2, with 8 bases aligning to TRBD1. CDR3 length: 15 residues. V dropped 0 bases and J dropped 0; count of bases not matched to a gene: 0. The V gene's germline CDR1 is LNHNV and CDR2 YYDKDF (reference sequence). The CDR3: CATSREDRANYGYTF. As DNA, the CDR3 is TGTGCCACCAGCAGAGAGGACAGGGCTAACTATGGCTACACCTTC.

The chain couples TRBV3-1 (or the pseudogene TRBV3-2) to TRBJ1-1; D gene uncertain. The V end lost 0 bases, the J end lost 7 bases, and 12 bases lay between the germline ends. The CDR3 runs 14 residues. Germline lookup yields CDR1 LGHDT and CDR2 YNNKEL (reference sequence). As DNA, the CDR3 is TGTGCCAGCAGCCAAGATGGTCGAGGGAGTGAAGCTTTCTTT. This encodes CASSQDGRGSEAFF.

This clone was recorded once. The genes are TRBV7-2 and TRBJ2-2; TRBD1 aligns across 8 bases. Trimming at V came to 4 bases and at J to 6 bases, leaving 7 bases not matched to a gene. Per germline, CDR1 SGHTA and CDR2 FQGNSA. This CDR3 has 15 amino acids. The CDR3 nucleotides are TGTGCCAGCAGCTCGGGACAGGTACAGGCCGGGGAGCTGTTTTTT. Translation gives CASSSGQVQAGELFF.

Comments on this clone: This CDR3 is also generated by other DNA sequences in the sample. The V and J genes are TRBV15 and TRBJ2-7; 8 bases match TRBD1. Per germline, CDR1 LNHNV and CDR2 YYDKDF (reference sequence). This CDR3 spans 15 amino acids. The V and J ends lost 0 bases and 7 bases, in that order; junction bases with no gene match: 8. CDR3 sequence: CATSRDGTGPREQYF. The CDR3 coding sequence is TGTGCCACCAGCAGAGATGGGACAGGACCGCGGGAGCAGTACTTC.

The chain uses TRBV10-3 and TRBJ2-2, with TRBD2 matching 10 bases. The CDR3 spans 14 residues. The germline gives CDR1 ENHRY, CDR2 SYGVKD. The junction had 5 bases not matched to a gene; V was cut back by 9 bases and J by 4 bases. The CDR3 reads CAIQREGRTGELFF. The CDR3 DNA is TGTGCCATTCAGCGGGAGGGACGCACCGGGGAGCTGTTTTTT.

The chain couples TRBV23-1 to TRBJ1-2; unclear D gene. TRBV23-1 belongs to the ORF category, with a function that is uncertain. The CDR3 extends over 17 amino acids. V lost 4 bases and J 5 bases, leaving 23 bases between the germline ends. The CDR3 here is CASSLGLQPNRSYGYTF. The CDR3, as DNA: TGCGCCAGCAGTCTGGGCTTACAACCAAACCGTTCTTATGGCTACACCTTC.

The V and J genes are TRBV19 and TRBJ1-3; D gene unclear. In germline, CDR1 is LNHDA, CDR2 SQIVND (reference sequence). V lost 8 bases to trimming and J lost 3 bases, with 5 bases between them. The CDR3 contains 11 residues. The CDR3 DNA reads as TGTGCCAGTGAGTTTGGAAACACCATATATTTT. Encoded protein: CASEFGNTIYF.

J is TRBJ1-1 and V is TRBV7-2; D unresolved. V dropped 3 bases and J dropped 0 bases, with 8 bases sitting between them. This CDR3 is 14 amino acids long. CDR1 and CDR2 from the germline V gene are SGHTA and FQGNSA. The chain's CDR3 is CASSFATLNTEAFF. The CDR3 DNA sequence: TGTGCCAGCAGCTTTGCCACATTGAACACTGAAGCTTTCTTT.

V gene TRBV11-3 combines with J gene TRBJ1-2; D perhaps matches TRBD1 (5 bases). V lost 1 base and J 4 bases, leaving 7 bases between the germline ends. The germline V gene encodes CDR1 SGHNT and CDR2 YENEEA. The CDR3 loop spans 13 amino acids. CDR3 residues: CASSLVGGYGYTF. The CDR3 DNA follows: TGTGCCAGCAGCTTAGTGGGGGGCTATGGCTACACCTTC.

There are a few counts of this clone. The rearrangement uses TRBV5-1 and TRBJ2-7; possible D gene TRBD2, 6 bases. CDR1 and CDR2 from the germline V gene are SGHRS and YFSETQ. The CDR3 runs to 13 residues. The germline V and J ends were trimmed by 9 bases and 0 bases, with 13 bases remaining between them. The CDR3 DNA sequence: TGCGCCACCGGAGCGGGCGACTCCTACGAGCAGTACTTC. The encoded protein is CATGAGDSYEQYF.